These 12 T cell receptor beta chains share one sample of origin, sequenced in a study of T-cell reconstitution after alpha-beta-depleted transplantation in children. The authors prepared the TCRbeta library with unique molecular identifiers. TCRdb redid the calling of the PCR reads with MiXCR, one entry per CDR3 protein. The data hold around 440,000 distinct CDR3 sequences, with under 20% observed a single time. Sequencing was performed on PBMCs, mostly from graft donor cells, taken 360 days after TCRalphabeta/CD19-depleted stem cell transplant. Every receptor here comes from a boy under two years old who had a stem cell transplant for Wiskott-Aldrich syndrome, so the T cells may come from the graft donor.

The CDR3 region is CSVERAGGTQYF. CDR3 nucleotide sequence: TGCAGCGTTGAACGCGCAGGGGGTACGCAGTATTTT. J is TRBJ2-3 and V is TRBV29-1; TRBD1 agrees at 7 bases. The junction had 4 bases not matched to a gene; V was cut back by 2 bases and J by 8 bases. In germline, CDR1 is SQVTM, CDR2 ANQGSEA. The CDR3 runs 12 residues.

This clonotype was seen repeatedly, ten times or more. The chain employs TRBV6-2 or TRBV6-3 and TRBJ2-3, with D perhaps given as TRBD1 or TRBD2 (5 bases each). The germline V gene encodes CDR1 MNHEY and CDR2 SVGEGT. CDR3 length: 16 amino acids. Trimming cost V 4 bases and J 0 bases, with 14 bases left between them. This CDR3 is CASSFNFGTSTDTQYF. The CDR3, as DNA: TGTGCCAGCAGTTTTAACTTTGGGACCAGCACAGATACGCAGTATTTT.

This rearrangement joins TRBV12-3 or TRBV12-4 to TRBJ2-1; D not certain. Trimming took 5 bases from V and 0 from J, leaving 11 bases between them. This CDR3 spans 15 amino acids. Here the CDR3 DNA reads TGTGCCAGCAGTCCCCCGCCCAGCTCCTACAATGAGCAGTTCTTC. As protein: CASSPPPSSYNEQFF.

This clonotype was observed a few times. The V gene is TRBV5-1, the J gene TRBJ2-2; the D gene is possibly TRBD1 (5 bases). Germline V gene data show CDR1 as SGHRS and CDR2 as YFSETQ. This CDR3 spans 14 amino acids. V shed 4 bases and J shed 6 bases, with 13 bases lying between them. CDR3 protein: CASSPVRGAGELFF. CDR3 bases: TGCGCCAGCAGCCCCGTAAGGGGTGCCGGGGAGCTGTTTTTT.

The chain carries TRBV21-1 and TRBJ1-4; the DNA was not compared with TRBD1, the D call given in the table. TRBV21-1 is flagged as a pseudogene. This CDR3 has 15 residues. CDR3 region: CASTASTGLNEKLFF. For the CDR3, the DNA is TGTGCCAGCACCGCCTCGACAGGGTTGAATGAAAAACTGTTTTTT.

This clonotype came up a few times. An end of the junction differs from the germline gene, which may be a read error. The chain carries TRBV5-1 and TRBJ2-1; 14 bases are shared with TRBD2. Germline assignment: CDR1 SGHRS and CDR2 YFSETQ. CDR3 length: 14 residues. This chain's CDR3 is CASSVGTSGRSEYF. CDR3 coding DNA: TGCGCCAGCAGCGTTGGGACTAGCGGGAGAAGTGAGTACTTC. Full variable domain (remainder filled in from reference TRBV5-1 and TRBJ2-1): KAGVTQTPRYLIKTRGQQVTLSCSPISGHRSVSWYQQTPGQGLQFLFEYFSETQRNKGNFPGRFSGRQFSNSRSEMNVSTLELGDSALYLCASSVGTSGRSEYFGPGTRLTVL.

There are a few counts of this clonotype. This chain joins TRBV6-1 and TRBJ2-7; TRBD2 is a possible D gene (5 bases). This CDR3 has 13 amino acids. The ends were cut back, 5 bases at V and 4 bases at J, with 12 bases in the middle. The germline gives CDR1 MNHNS, CDR2 SASEGT. The CDR3 nucleotides read TGTGCCAGCAGTACCCTAGCAGCTTACGAGCAGTACTTC. Its protein product is CASSTLAAYEQYF.

The rearrangement links TRBV7-6 to TRBJ2-7, with D possibly being TRBD2 (5 bases). The V gene's germline CDR1 is SGHVS and CDR2 FNYEAQ. The V end was cut by 2 bases, the J end by 3 bases, with 11 bases between. The CDR3 consists of 14 residues. CDR3 in amino acids: CASSLSHGLYEQYF. CDR3 coding DNA: TGTGCCAGCAGCTTATCACACGGACTCTACGAGCAGTACTTC.

The chain carries TRBV7-8 and TRBJ2-6, with D tentatively TRBD2 (6 bases). Germline loops: CDR1 SGHVS, CDR2 FQNEAQ. V was trimmed by 0 bases and J by 9 bases, leaving 15 bases between them. The length of the CDR3 is 16 residues. The CDR3 region has the DNA TGTGCCAGCAGCTTAGCGACTAGAGTGAAGCGCAACGTCCTGACTTTC. Translating it yields CASSLATRVKRNVLTF.

V gene TRBV5-5 combines with J gene TRBJ2-5; weak D call: TRBD2 (5 bases). The length of the CDR3 is 15 residues. Germline lookup yields CDR1 SGHKS and CDR2 YYEKEE (reference sequence). V dropped 4 bases and J dropped 2 bases, with 15 bases sitting between them. The CDR3 DNA is TGTGCCAGCAGCCAAATGGGAGCCCGTCAAGAGACCCAGTACTTC. Translated: CASSQMGARQETQYF.

The chain recombines TRBV15 with TRBJ2-5; D is ambiguous. The CDR3 spans 16 residues. Germline V gene data show CDR1 as LNHNV and CDR2 as YYDKDF (reference sequence). The V end was cut by 1 base, the J end by 2 bases, with 14 bases between. The CDR3, as DNA: TGTGCCACCAGCAGAGCAACTTGGTTCATACAAGAGACCCAGTACTTC. Amino acid sequence: CATSRATWFIQETQYF.

The chain has TRBV12-3 or TRBV12-4 and TRBJ2-7; 9 bases fit TRBD1. The V gene end was trimmed by 1 base and the J gene end by 4 bases; junction bases not matched to a gene: 5. The CDR3 spans 15 residues. CDR3 residues: CASSLDTGGGYEQYF. The DNA of the CDR3 is TGTGCCAGCAGTTTAGATACAGGGGGCGGATACGAGCAGTACTTC.